A single T cell receptor beta chain is shown here with its context. The target antigen is unknown. Four subsets defined by CD45RA and CD27 were sorted after CD3, CD4, CD8 and live/dead staining. The CDR3 is 13 residues long. CDR1 is DFQATT and CDR2 is SNEGSKA in the germline V gene (reference sequence). Trimming removed 7 bases at V and 3 bases at J, with 16 bases between. This sample is part of a study of naive and memory T cell subsets. An equimolar mix of two oligonucleotides served as the beta constant-region primer for TRBC1 and TRBC2. Ligated cDNA was amplified by four rounds of PCR with nested alpha and beta constant-region primers and SP2. One entry per CDR3 protein, called by TCRdb with MiXCR from the UMI-ligation and nested PCR reads. The sample includes about 90,000 distinct CDR3 sequences, roughly 12% of them seen just once. General study findings and limits: Possibly reflecting memory cells re-expressing CD45RA, a few larger clonotypes occurred in naive repertoires, especially CD8. Over 85% of naive TCR sequences appeared only once after error correction, unlike memory subsets.

The source material was naive CD4+ T cells from blood. This receptor was taken from a human donor in good health. The chain links TRBV20-1 to TRBJ2-7; D is possibly TRBD2 (7 bases). The CDR3 DNA follows: TGCAGTGTTAGGAGGGGGGGTGGCTACGAGCAGTACTTC. It encodes CSVRRGGGYEQYF.